These 15 T cell receptor beta chains were all obtained from the same sample, sequenced in a study of blood T cell repertoires in COVID-19. Sequenced by immunoSEQ multiplex PCR; TCRdb stores in-frame clones only, minus some. This table holds some 100,000 clones, approximately 88% found once. Sequencing was performed on peripheral blood. All receptors come from a woman aged 60-75 years with acute or convalescent COVID-19.

This clone was recorded only once. This chain connects TRBV6-1 to TRBJ2-7; D is possibly TRBD1 (5 bases). The CDR3 runs 15 residues. The germline V and J ends were trimmed by 1 base and 7 bases, with 17 bases remaining between them. Germline CDR1 and CDR2: MNHNS and SASEGT. The chain's CDR3 is CASSEGLGPQAEQYF. CDR3 sequence (DNA): TGTGCCAGCAGTGAAGGACTGGGGCCTCAAGCGGAGCAGTACTTC.

This clone was picked up a small number of times. The rearrangement links TRBV28 to TRBJ1-5; TRBD1 agrees at 8 bases. Germline lookup yields CDR1 MDHEN and CDR2 SYDVKM. The V and J ends lost 8 bases and 5 bases, in that order; junction bases with no gene match: 8. The CDR3 extends over 14 amino acids. The CDR3 DNA reads as TGTGCCAGCTCAACCCCAGGGGGCGATCAGCCCCAGCATTTT. This gives the protein CASSTPGGDQPQHF.

This clone was seen only once. The genes are TRBV10-1 and TRBJ2-1, with 10 bases identical to TRBD2. After removal of 3 bases from V and 6 bases from J, the junction contained 14 bases not matched to a gene. The CDR3 loop spans 18 amino acids. The germline gives CDR1 WNHNN, CDR2 SYGVQD (reference sequence). In nucleotides, the CDR3 is TGCGCCAGCAGTGAAGGGGGGGCTAGCGGGAGTATAAGCAATGAGCAGTTCTTC. Amino acids: CASSEGGASGSISNEQFF.

The chain has TRBV10-3 and TRBJ2-1; D is perhaps TRBD1 (5 bases). CDR3 length: 12 amino acids. Germline-derived CDR1 and CDR2 are ENHRY and SYGVKD. V was pared by 9 bases and J by 7 bases, with 13 bases between. As DNA, the CDR3 is TGTGCCATGGGTCAGGGTTCGAATGAGCAGTTCTTC. It is translated as CAMGQGSNEQFF.

The V gene is TRBV5-1, the J gene TRBJ2-3; TRBD2 aligns across 8 bases. Germline CDR1 and CDR2: SGHRS and YFSETQ. The CDR3 consists of 15 residues. With V trimmed by 2 bases and J by 3 bases, 5 bases remained unmatched. CDR3: CASSFRGLETDTQYF. In DNA, the CDR3 is TGCGCCAGCAGCTTTAGGGGACTAGAGACAGATACGCAGTATTTT. Filled out from reference TRBV5-1 and TRBJ2-3, the complete variable domain reads KAGVTQTPRYLIKTRGQQVTLSCSPISGHRSVSWYQQTPGQGLQFLFEYFSETQRNKGNFPGRFSGRQFSNSRSEMNVSTLELGDSALYLCASSFRGLETDTQYFGPGTRLTVL.

The chain combines TRBV4-1 with TRBJ1-2; TRBD1 might be the D (6 bases). The V end lost 0 bases, the J end lost 5 bases, and 13 bases lay between the germline ends. The CDR3 runs to 15 residues. Looked up from germline, CDR1 is MGHRA and CDR2 is YSYEKL. This CDR3 reads CASSQDWGLGYGYTF. For the CDR3, the DNA is TGCGCCAGCAGCCAAGATTGGGGGCTAGGGTATGGCTACACCTTC.

The J gene is TRBJ1-2, the V gene TRBV28; D uncertain. This CDR3 comprises 16 residues. CDR1 and CDR2 from the germline V gene are MDHEN and SYDVKM. Trimming took 1 base from V and 3 from J, leaving 15 bases between them. The CDR3 DNA reads as TGTGCCAGCAGTTTATATGGCAGGATCCTTGACTATGGCTACACCTTC. As protein: CASSLYGRILDYGYTF.

The rearrangement joins TRBV11-3 to TRBJ2-1, with 10 bases aligning to TRBD1. Trimming removed 5 bases from V and 4 bases from J; junction bases left unmatched: 8. Germline lookup yields CDR1 SGHNT and CDR2 YENEEA. This CDR3 contains 16 residues. The CDR3 here is CASSGSGTGEYNEQFF. CDR3 coding DNA: TGTGCCAGCAGCGGTTCCGGGACAGGGGAGTACAATGAGCAGTTCTTC.

The rearrangement joins TRBV3-1 (or the pseudogene TRBV3-2) to TRBJ2-2; 7 bases match TRBD2. This CDR3 is built from 13 residues. Germline lookup yields CDR1 LGHDT and CDR2 YNNKEL (reference sequence). V was clipped by 4 bases and J by 5 bases; unmatched bases: 1. The CDR3 nucleotides are TGTGCCAGCAGCCGAGCGGGGACCGGGGAGCTGTTTTTT. Protein product: CASSRAGTGELFF.

This clone appeared a single time. This chain joins TRBV7-2 and TRBJ2-7, with 9 bases matching TRBD1. Per germline, CDR1 SGHTA and CDR2 FQGNSA. V was pared by 1 base and J by 3 bases, with 4 bases of the junction left unmatched. CDR3 length: 15 amino acids. CDR3 amino acids: CASSLDRTGVYEQYF. The CDR3 region has the DNA TGTGCCAGCAGCTTAGACAGGACAGGGGTCTACGAGCAGTACTTC.

The chain joins TRBV3-1 (or the pseudogene TRBV3-2) to TRBJ2-1; 11 nucleotides agree with TRBD1. This CDR3 spans 16 amino acids. Germline V gene lookup returns CDR1 LGHDT and CDR2 YNNKEL (reference sequence). The J segment lost 7 bases and the V segment lost 4 bases, leaving 9 bases of the junction unmatched. CDR3 region: CASSPSDRGLWNEQFF. The CDR3 nucleotides read TGTGCCAGCAGCCCATCGGACAGGGGGCTTTGGAATGAGCAGTTCTTC.

This clone was detected once. This chain connects TRBV29-1 to TRBJ2-7; D possibly corresponds to TRBD2 (6 bases). The CDR3 runs 15 residues. Trimming shortened V by 5 bases and J by 1 base, and 18 bases separated the two germline ends. Germline CDR1 and CDR2: SQVTM and ANQGSEA. CDR3 sequence (DNA): TGCAGCGTTACTCGCCGGGACCGGGGGTCCTACGAGCAGTACTTC. This encodes CSVTRRDRGSYEQYF.

This chain uses TRBV6-2 or TRBV6-3 with TRBJ1-5, with TRBD1 as a possible D gene (6 bases). The germline gives CDR1 MNHEY, CDR2 SVGEGT. Trimming pared 0 bases from V and 2 bases from J, leaving 11 bases between. This CDR3 has 16 residues. CDR3 bases: TGTGCCAGCAGTTACTCGAGGGGGATAGGCAATCAGCCCCAGCATTTT. This encodes CASSYSRGIGNQPQHF.

The rearrangement uses TRBV19 and TRBJ1-4, with 11 bases identical to TRBD1. CDR1 and CDR2 (germline): LNHDA, SQIVND (reference sequence). The V gene end was trimmed by 4 bases and the J gene end by 5 bases; junction bases not matched to a gene: 3. The CDR3 contains 15 residues. CDR3 DNA: TGTGCCAGTAGTACCGGGACAGGGGGAAATGAAAAACTGTTTTTT. Its translation: CASSTGTGGNEKLFF.

V and J are TRBV7-8 and TRBJ2-3, with D possibly matching TRBD1 (6 bases). Germline CDR1 is SGHVS and CDR2 is FQNEAQ. Trimming took 3 bases from V and 5 from J, leaving 12 bases between them. This CDR3 spans 14 amino acids. The CDR3 reads CASSFNTGKDTQYF. In DNA form, the CDR3 reads TGTGCCAGCAGCTTCAACACAGGGAAAGATACGCAGTATTTT.